These 11 T cell receptor beta chains were all obtained from the same sample, sequenced in a study of radiotherapy plus CTLA-4 blockade in lung cancer. TCRdb keeps only in-frame clones here, not all; method: immunoSEQ multiplex PCR. The sample records about 73,000 clones, around nine tenths being singletons. This specimen was peripheral blood, taken from a patient treated with radiotherapy plus ipilimumab. These TCRs come from a human donor with non-small cell lung cancer that progressed on radiotherapy plus ipilimumab.

The V gene is TRBV10-3, the J gene TRBJ2-7, with 9 bases lining up with TRBD1. CDR3 length: 16 amino acids. Germline lookup yields CDR1 ENHRY and CDR2 SYGVKD. The J segment lost 2 bases and the V segment lost 3 bases, leaving 8 bases of the junction unmatched. Here the CDR3 DNA reads TGTGCCATCAGTGATTGGTCCGGGACAGGGACCTACGAGCAGTACTTC. Protein: CAISDWSGTGTYEQYF.

This rearrangement joins TRBV2 to TRBJ2-5, with D possibly being TRBD2 (5 bases). The CDR3 spans 15 residues. Looked up from germline, CDR1 is SNHLY and CDR2 is FYNNEI. Trimming left V 6 bases short and J 1 base short, with 15 bases between. CDR3 bases: TGTGCCAGCAGGGTCATTAGCGCACCCCAAGAGACCCAGTACTTC. Its translation is CASRVISAPQETQYF.

The gene calls are TRBV5-6 and TRBJ2-7; TRBD2 might be the D (5 bases). V was shortened by 3 bases and J by 6 bases, with 7 bases between the two germline ends. CDR1 and CDR2 from the germline V gene are SGHDT and YYEEEE. CDR3 size: 11 residues. This chain's CDR3 is CASSSAGEQYF. In DNA, the CDR3 is TGTGCCAGCAGCTCGGCGGGCGAGCAGTACTTC.

J is TRBJ1-4 and V is TRBV6-6; 8 nucleotides line up with TRBD1. V lost 2 bases and J lost 9; bases outside the gene matches: 8. Germline V gene data show CDR1 as MNHNY and CDR2 as SVGAGI (reference sequence). The CDR3 is 15 amino acids. As DNA, the CDR3 is TGTGCCAGCAGTTACCCTTCAGGGGGCACGCAAAAACTGTTTTTT. Translation: CASSYPSGGTQKLFF.

This clone was seen once. The J gene is TRBJ1-2, the V gene TRBV18; D is ambiguous. This CDR3 region has 17 residues. V lost 5 bases and J 4 bases, leaving 23 bases between the germline ends. Germline CDR1 KGHSH, CDR2 LQKENI. The CDR3 DNA sequence: TGTGCCAGCTCATCGGGAAGCGAGGGTTACCGGGGCTATGGCTACACCTTC. It is translated as CASSSGSEGYRGYGYTF. Based on the CDR3 plus reference TRBV18 and TRBJ1-2, the full variable domain is NAGVMQNPRHLVRRRGQEARLRCSPMKGHSHVYWYRQLPEEGLKFMVYLQKENIIDESGMPKERFSAEFPKEGPSILRIQQVVRGDSAAYFCASSSGSEGYRGYGYTFGSGTRLTVV.

J is TRBJ1-1 and V is TRBV6-6; a weak D match, TRBD1 (6 bases). The CDR3 extends over 14 amino acids. The ends were cut back, 6 bases at V and 1 base at J, with 12 bases in the middle. Germline V gene data show CDR1 as MNHNY and CDR2 as SVGAGI (reference sequence). DNA for the CDR3: TGTGCCAGCAGGGTAGGACAGCCGAACACTGAAGCTTTCTTT. Translation gives CASRVGQPNTEAFF.

The rearrangement links TRBV20-1 to TRBJ2-5; D remains unclear. The DNA end favors TRBJ2-7, so the J call may be wrong. The germline V gene encodes CDR1 DFQATT and CDR2 SNEGSKA (reference sequence). The CDR3 extends over 11 amino acids. This CDR3 is CSATRDYEQYF. The DNA for the CDR3 is TGCAGTGCTACTCGAGACTACGAGCAGTACTTC.

This clone came up a few times. The chain is built from TRBV11-2 and TRBJ1-1; D may be TRBD1 (5 bases). The V gene lost 1 base and the J gene lost 4 bases, with 16 bases spanning the gap. This CDR3 has 16 amino acids. Germline V gene sequence: CDR1 SGHAT, CDR2 FQNNGV. CDR3 sequence: CASSLGGSRVRTEAFF. The DNA of the CDR3 is TGTGCCAGCAGCTTAGGGGGCAGCAGGGTGCGCACTGAAGCTTTCTTT.

This chain links TRBV7-3 with TRBJ2-1; 13 nucleotides align to TRBD2. The germline V gene has CDR1 SGHTA and CDR2 FQGTGA. This CDR3 has 15 residues. Trimming removed 3 bases from V and 6 bases from J; junction bases left unmatched: 2. The CDR3 DNA reads TGTGCCAGCAGCTTTGGGACTAGCGGGGTCAATGAGCAGTTCTTC. Translation gives CASSFGTSGVNEQFF.

This clone showed up just a few times. The V call is TRBV29-1, the J call TRBJ2-1; no clear D. The CDR3 is made up of 13 amino acids. Germline loops: CDR1 SQVTM, CDR2 ANQGSEA. Trimming pared 5 bases from V and 5 bases from J, leaving 13 bases between. CDR3 coding DNA: TGCAGCGTTTTCAGGAGTATCCACAATGAGCAGTTCTTC. Residues: CSVFRSIHNEQFF.

The chain uses TRBV6-4 and TRBJ2-2; TRBD1 or TRBD2 may be the D gene (5 bases each). The CDR3 sequence is 15 residues long. V was cut by 6 bases and J by 5 bases, with 16 bases left in between. Germline V lookup: CDR1 MRHNA, CDR2 SNTAGT. The CDR3, as DNA: TGTGCCAGCAGCCCCGGGACGCAAGGGACCGGGGAGCTGTTTTTT. This codes for CASSPGTQGTGELFF.